Given below is one T cell receptor beta chain in context. Its antigen is not identified. The data originate from a study of monozygotic twins with inflammatory bowel disease. Study outcomes and limitations: Healthy co-twins had higher TCRbeta inverse Simpson diversity than their IBD twins. Discordant twins showed the same repertoire similarity as concordant twins, possibly from limited power.

Unfractionated whole blood yielded total RNA, and T cells were not sorted. This CDR3 is built from 13 residues. Both the TCRalpha cDNA and the TCRbeta cDNA were taken through two nested PCRs, lasting about 16 and 10 cycles. For each CDR3 protein, TCRdb gives one entry from its re-call of the 5' RACE reads, without DNA. The sample includes approximately 400,000 distinct CDR3 sequences. The rearrangement links TRBV12-3 or TRBV12-4 to TRBJ1-2; TCRdb lists TRBD1, though no DNA is available to test this call. The sample comprised blood. The TCR was taken from a human donor with ulcerative colitis or Crohn's disease, or a healthy co-twin of an affected twin (not recorded which). CDR3 protein: CASSKTGNYGYTF.